Described below is a single T cell receptor beta chain sequence and its context. Assay: immunoSEQ multiplex PCR; the TCRdb copy retains only in-frame clones and omits some. The profile shows tens of thousands of clones, 90% to 95% of them singletons. These data originate in a study of shared T cell receptors in the human thymus. CDR1 and CDR2 from the germline V gene are MGHRA and YSYEKL. The V end was cut by 3 bases, the J end by 4 bases, with 22 bases between. The CDR3 consists of 18 residues. This TCR came from a human donor. The genes are TRBV4-1 and TRBJ1-3, with D uncertain. The material sequenced was thymocytes. CDR3 loop: CASSHPPLNVLRGNTIYF. The CDR3 DNA follows: TGCGCCAGCAGCCATCCCCCGTTGAATGTCCTCAGGGGAAACACCATATATTTT.